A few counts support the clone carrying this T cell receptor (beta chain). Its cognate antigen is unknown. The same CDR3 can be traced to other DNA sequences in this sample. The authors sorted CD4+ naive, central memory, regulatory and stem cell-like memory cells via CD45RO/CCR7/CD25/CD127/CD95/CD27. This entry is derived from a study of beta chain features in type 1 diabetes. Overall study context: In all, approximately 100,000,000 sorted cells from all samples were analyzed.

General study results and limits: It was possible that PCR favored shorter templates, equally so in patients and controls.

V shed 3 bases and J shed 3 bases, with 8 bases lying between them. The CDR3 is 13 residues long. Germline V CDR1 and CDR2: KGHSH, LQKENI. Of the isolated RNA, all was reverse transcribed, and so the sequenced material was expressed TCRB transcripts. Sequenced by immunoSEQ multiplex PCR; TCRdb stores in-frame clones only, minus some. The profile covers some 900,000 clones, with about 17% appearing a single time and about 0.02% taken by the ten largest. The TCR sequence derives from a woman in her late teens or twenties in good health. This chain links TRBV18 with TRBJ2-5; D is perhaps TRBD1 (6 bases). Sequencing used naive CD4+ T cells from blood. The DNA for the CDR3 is TGTGCCAGCTCACCGCGGACAGAAGAGACCCAGTACTTC. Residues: CASSPRTEETQYF.